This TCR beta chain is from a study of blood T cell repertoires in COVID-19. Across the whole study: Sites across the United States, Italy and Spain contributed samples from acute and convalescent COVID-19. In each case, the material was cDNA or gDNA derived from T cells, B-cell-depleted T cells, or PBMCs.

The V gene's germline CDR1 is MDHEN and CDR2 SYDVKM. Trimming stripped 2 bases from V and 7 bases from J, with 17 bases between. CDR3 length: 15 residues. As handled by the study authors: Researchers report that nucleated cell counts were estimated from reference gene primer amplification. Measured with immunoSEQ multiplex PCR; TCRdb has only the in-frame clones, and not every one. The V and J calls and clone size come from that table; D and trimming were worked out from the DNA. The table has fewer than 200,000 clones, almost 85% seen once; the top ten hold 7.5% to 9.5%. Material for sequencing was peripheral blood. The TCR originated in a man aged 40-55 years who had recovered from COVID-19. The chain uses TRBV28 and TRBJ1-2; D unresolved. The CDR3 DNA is TGTGCCAGCAGTTTAATTGGACTCAGGACGACTGGCTACACCTTC. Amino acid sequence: CASSLIGLRTTGYTF.